This entry is about one TCR beta chain. The CDR3 is 14 residues long. Trimming took 8 bases from V and 7 from J, leaving 18 bases between them. From germline, CDR1 is MDHEN and CDR2 SYDVKM. This specimen comes from a study of blood T cell repertoires in COVID-19. Study information: Samples taken during acute and convalescent COVID-19 were collected in the United States, Italy and Spain.

The repertoire was sequenced with immunoSEQ multiplex PCR; TCRdb's copy has only in-frame clones and lacks some. Of 35,000 to 45,000 clones listed, roughly three quarters were seen once; the top ten hold 16%. The sample comprised peripheral blood. This TCR was recovered from an older man with acute or convalescent COVID-19. The chain uses TRBV28 and TRBJ1-5; the D is unclear. The CDR3 protein is CASSSRAASQPQHF. In DNA form, the CDR3 reads TGTGCCAGCTCCTCGAGGGCAGCCAGCCAGCCCCAGCATTTT.